Presented here are 18 T cell receptor beta chains from one specimen sequenced in a study of shared T cell receptors in the human thymus. Clones were read by immunoSEQ multiplex PCR, and TCRdb kept only the in-frame ones, dropping some. The sample has hundreds of thousands of clones, roughly 74% seen once. These data also formed part of another study, on human thymus T cells.

Sequences were obtained from thymocytes. Source of these receptors: a boy under two years old with a congenital heart defect.

The sample holds one count of this clone. The chain combines TRBV7-9 with TRBJ2-1; D is undetermined. The CDR3 runs 14 residues. Germline CDR1 is SEHNR and CDR2 is FQNEAQ (reference sequence). V was clipped by 5 bases and J by 5 bases, with 13 bases between them. The CDR3 here is CASSQAGSDNEQFF. CDR3 coding DNA: TGTGCCAGCAGCCAGGCAGGCTCAGACAATGAGCAGTTCTTC.

The gene calls are TRBV6-4 and TRBJ2-1; tentative D call: TRBD1 (6 bases). The CDR3 is 16 amino acids. Germline V gives CDR1 MRHNA, CDR2 SNTAGT. Deletions cut 3 bases from V and 5 bases from J, with 17 bases between. The DNA for the CDR3 is TGTGCCAGCAGTGAATTGGGGGCAGGTTTCAACAATGAGCAGTTCTTC. This gives the protein CASSELGAGFNNEQFF.

This clone has more than one count but fewer than ten. V usage is TRBV2 and J usage is TRBJ2-3, with TRBD2 identical over 11 bases. The CDR3 is 15 amino acids. CDR1 and CDR2 (germline): SNHLY, FYNNEI. Losses at the gene ends were 8 bases for V and 0 bases for J; bases not matched to a gene: 4. The CDR3 DNA reads TGTGCCAGCCAGGGACTAGCGGAAAGCACAGATACGCAGTATTTT. Protein product: CASQGLAESTDTQYF.

This clone turned up a few times. The chain is built from TRBV4-3 and TRBJ2-6; D is undetermined. Germline assignment: CDR1 LGHNA and CDR2 YSLEER. Trimming pared 1 base from V and 0 bases from J, leaving 13 bases between. This CDR3 contains 18 residues. CDR3 residues: CASSQAWRSGSGANVLTF. CDR3 coding DNA: TGCGCCAGCAGCCAAGCCTGGCGGTCCGGCTCTGGGGCCAACGTCCTGACTTTC.

The CDR3 is CASIPGHSNQPQHF. In DNA, the CDR3 is TGTGCCAGTATCCCGGGACATAGCAATCAGCCCCAGCATTTT. The V and J genes are TRBV19 and TRBJ1-5; TRBD1 is a possible D gene (6 bases). Trimming stripped 7 bases from V and 0 bases from J, with 10 bases between. The V gene's germline CDR1 is LNHDA and CDR2 SQIVND (reference sequence). The CDR3 has 14 residues.

V is TRBV27 and J is TRBJ2-2; 9 nucleotides agree with TRBD2. Trimming removed 6 bases from V and 5 bases from J; junction bases left unmatched: 7. The CDR3 covers 15 residues. Germline-derived CDR1 and CDR2 are MNHEY and SMNVEV (reference sequence). The DNA for the CDR3 is TGTGCCAGCAGGGGGCGGGGGGGGGAGACCGGGGAGCTGTTTTTT. Its translation is CASRGRGGETGELFF.

The rearrangement uses TRBV27 and TRBJ2-7; D is perhaps TRBD2 (6 bases). The V and J ends lost 4 bases and 6 bases respectively, with 7 bases between them. Per germline, CDR1 MNHEY and CDR2 SMNVEV (reference sequence). The CDR3 has 11 amino acids. The CDR3 spells CASSSSAEQYF. The CDR3 DNA is TGTGCCAGCAGTTCTAGCGCCGAGCAGTACTTC.

In regard to this clone: The sample has other DNA sequences that encode this CDR3 too. V gene TRBV20-1 combines with J gene TRBJ2-7, with D hard to call. The CDR3 sequence is 11 residues long. CDR1 is DFQATT, CDR2 SNEGSKA, per germline (reference sequence). V lost 3 bases, J lost 0 bases, and 3 bases lay in between. The CDR3 bases are TGCAGTGCTAGTAGCTCCTACGAGCAGTACTTC. Translating it yields CSASSSYEQYF.

This clone was seen a single time. V and J are TRBV6-5 and TRBJ2-7, with 10 bases that match TRBD2. J was trimmed by 4 bases and V by 2 bases; bases with no gene match: 8. The CDR3 consists of 16 residues. The V gene's germline CDR1 is MNHEY and CDR2 SVGAGI. Here the CDR3 DNA reads TGTGCCAGCAGTTACGCATCTAGCGGGAGTCTTTACGAGCAGTACTTC. Translating gives CASSYASSGSLYEQYF.

This chain uses TRBV25-1 with TRBJ1-1; 9 bases fit TRBD1. The V gene's germline CDR1 is MGHDK and CDR2 SYGVNS. This CDR3 contains 16 residues. V was pared by 3 bases and J by 5 bases, with 10 bases of the junction left unmatched. This CDR3 reads CASSDHQQGAGTEAFF. DNA of the CDR3: TGTGCCAGCAGTGACCACCAACAGGGGGCTGGTACTGAAGCTTTCTTT.

V and J are TRBV29-1 and TRBJ2-2; 15 bases match TRBD2. CDR1 is SQVTM, CDR2 ANQGSEA, per germline. V trimming: 5 bases; J trimming: 4 bases; junction bases outside the gene matches: 5. There are 16 residues in the CDR3. The CDR3 DNA sequence: TGCAGCGTTTGGACTAGCGGGAGGGCCTCCACCGGGGAGCTGTTTTTT. Translated: CSVWTSGRASTGELFF.

The chain combines TRBV11-1 with TRBJ2-5, with unresolved D. CDR3 length: 14 residues. Germline V CDR1 and CDR2: SGHAT, FQDESV (reference sequence). The germline V and J ends were trimmed by 6 bases and 0 bases, with 11 bases remaining between them. The chain's CDR3 is CASSNSGYQETQYF. DNA of the CDR3: TGTGCCAGCAGTAACTCAGGCTACCAAGAGACCCAGTACTTC.

The chain links TRBV4-2 to TRBJ1-4, with no clear D. V lost 1 base to trimming and J lost 5 bases, with 20 bases between them. This CDR3 spans 18 amino acids. Germline V gene sequence: CDR1 LGHNA, CDR2 YNFKEQ. CDR3 nucleotides: TGTGCCAGCAGCCAAGGATTGCAGGATCTTGGGGAGAATGAAAAACTGTTTTTT. Translation gives CASSQGLQDLGENEKLFF.

The V and J genes are TRBV9 and TRBJ2-7; 8 nucleotides align to TRBD2. This CDR3 comprises 16 residues. J gave up 3 bases and V 0 bases, and 8 bases lay outside the gene matches. The germline V gene has CDR1 SGDLS and CDR2 YYNGEE. CDR3 residues: CASSVEARAGDYEQYF. CDR3 bases: TGTGCCAGCAGCGTAGAGGCCCGAGCGGGGGACTACGAGCAGTACTTC.

This chain links TRBV6-1 with TRBJ2-3, with TRBD2 matching 7 bases. Germline V gene lookup returns CDR1 MNHNS and CDR2 SASEGT. The CDR3 spans 15 residues. Trimming removed 2 bases from V and 1 base from J; junction bases left unmatched: 3. The CDR3 is CASSERGGGTDTQYF. The DNA for the CDR3 is TGTGCCAGCAGTGAACGGGGAGGGGGCACAGATACGCAGTATTTT.

The rearrangement joins TRBV6-5 to TRBJ2-7; TRBD2 agrees at 8 bases. Germline CDR1 is MNHEY and CDR2 is SVGAGI. J was trimmed by 7 bases and V by 5 bases; bases with no gene match: 1. The CDR3 extends over 11 amino acids. The CDR3 DNA sequence: TGTGCCAGCAGTCGCGGGGGGGAGCAGTACTTC. It translates to CASSRGGEQYF.

This chain connects TRBV6-5 to TRBJ2-2, with 10 nucleotides matching TRBD2. In germline, CDR1 is MNHEY, CDR2 SVGAGI. CDR3 length: 14 residues. Trimming at V came to 6 bases and at J to 6 bases, leaving 4 bases not matched to a gene. CDR3 nucleotide sequence: TGTGCCAGCAGGGCAGGGACTAGCGCCGGGGAGCTGTTTTTT. It codes for CASRAGTSAGELFF.

This clone showed up just once. The V and J genes are TRBV4-3 and TRBJ1-2; 10 bases agree with TRBD1. CDR3 size: 18 residues. The ends lost 0 bases at V and 4 bases at J; junction bases unmatched: 11. Germline CDR1 reads LGHNA; CDR2 reads YSLEER. The DNA for the CDR3 is TGCGCCAGCAGCCAAGAGGTGACAGGGGGCGCTGATTTCTATGGCTACACCTTC. It specifies CASSQEVTGGADFYGYTF.